The 20 T cell receptor beta chains below were found in one sample sequenced in a study of blood T cell repertoires in COVID-19. Sequencing was performed with immunoSEQ multiplex PCR; in TCRdb, only in-frame clones are kept and a portion is missing. This table has approximately 130,000 clones, 85% to 90% appearing once. The sequenced sample consisted of peripheral blood. The source of these receptors is a human donor in a cohort sampled during active COVID-19.

This chain uses TRBV5-1 with TRBJ1-5; no definite D call. The ends were cut back, 0 bases at V and 5 bases at J, with 9 bases in the middle. Germline lookup yields CDR1 SGHRS and CDR2 YFSETQ. This CDR3 has 14 residues. The CDR3 region is CASSLAGEDQPQHF. CDR3 bases: TGCGCCAGCAGCTTGGCCGGGGAAGATCAGCCCCAGCATTTT.

The genes are TRBV29-1 and TRBJ1-2, with unresolved D. The CDR3 sequence is 13 residues long. V was cut by 0 bases and J by 10 bases, with 15 bases left in between. Per germline, CDR1 SQVTM and CDR2 ANQGSEA. The CDR3 DNA follows: TGCAGCGTTGAAGATCAACCAGGTGTGGACTACACCTTC. It is translated as CSVEDQPGVDYTF.

This sequence joins TRBV19 and TRBJ2-2, with TRBD2 matching over 8 bases. The V gene end was trimmed by 0 bases and the J gene end by 4 bases; junction bases not matched to a gene: 4. Germline lookup yields CDR1 LNHDA and CDR2 SQIVND (reference sequence). CDR3 length equals 16 residues. CDR3 amino acids: CASSIEGLGPTGELFF. For the CDR3, the DNA is TGTGCCAGTAGTATAGAGGGACTAGGCCCCACCGGGGAGCTGTTTTTT.

The chain uses TRBV4-1 and TRBJ2-7; 10 bases match TRBD2. The CDR3 length is 16 residues. Germline values: CDR1 MGHRA, CDR2 YSYEKL. V shed 4 bases and J 2 bases; nucleotides not matched to a gene: 8. CDR3 DNA sequence: TGCGCCAGCAGCCCTAGCGGGGGAATCTCACCCTACGAGCAGTACTTC. Amino acids: CASSPSGGISPYEQYF.

As to this clone: The same CDR3 is also encoded by other DNA sequences in this sample. V and J are TRBV29-1 and TRBJ2-3, with a possible D match to TRBD2 (7 bases). Looked up from germline, CDR1 is SQVTM and CDR2 is ANQGSEA. This CDR3 is built from 14 residues. V gave up 4 bases and J gave up 3 bases, with 14 bases separating them. The CDR3 region is CSVAGGSGTDTQYF. The CDR3, as DNA: TGCAGCGTTGCGGGGGGCAGTGGGACAGATACGCAGTATTTT.

The chain is built from TRBV11-2 and TRBJ2-3; D is possibly TRBD2 (5 bases). The CDR3 extends over 18 amino acids. V was cut by 6 bases and J by 3 bases, with 25 bases left in between. Germline CDR1 SGHAT, CDR2 FQNNGV. The DNA of the CDR3 is TGTGCCAGCAGTTTCCGGCGGACGCCGACTGAGGGAACAGATACGCAGTATTTT. Protein product: CASSFRRTPTEGTDTQYF.

This clone has just a few counts. The chain joins TRBV19 to TRBJ2-1; 12 nucleotides agree with TRBD2. The V segment lost 4 bases and the J segment 8 bases; nucleotides outside the gene matches: 6. CDR1 LNHDA and CDR2 SQIVND come from the germline V gene (reference sequence). The CDR3 contains 15 residues. CDR3 nucleotide sequence: TGTGCCAGTAGTACTCTAGCGGGAGGGGGCCATGAGCAGTTCTTC. It translates to CASSTLAGGGHEQFF.

The chain couples TRBV4-1 to TRBJ1-2; TRBD1 matches at 8 bases. CDR1 and CDR2 (germline): MGHRA, YSYEKL. The CDR3 spans 14 residues. J was trimmed by 7 bases and V by 4 bases; bases with no gene match: 8. CDR3 DNA: TGCGCCAGCAGCCCCCAGGGGGCTTTGCGTGGCTACACCTTC. Its translation is CASSPQGALRGYTF.

The chain combines TRBV2 with TRBJ2-3; tentative D call: TRBD1 (7 bases). CDR1 SNHLY and CDR2 FYNNEI come from the germline V gene. The V and J ends lost 7 bases and 8 bases respectively, with 10 bases between them. This CDR3 is 11 amino acids long. The CDR3 loop is CASTQGGTQYF. In nucleotides, the CDR3 is TGTGCCAGCACCCAGGGGGGTACGCAGTATTTT. The full variable domain, completed using reference TRBV2 and TRBJ2-3, is EPEVTQTPSHQVTQMGQEVILRCVPISNHLYFYWYRQILGQKVEFLVSFYNNEISEKSEIFDDQFSVERPDGSNFTLKIRSTKLEDSAMYFCASTQGGTQYFGPGTRLTVL.

The CDR3 protein is CASSPTQAASYGYTF. CDR3 sequence (DNA): TGTGCCAGCAGCCCGACCCAGGCAGCCTCCTATGGCTACACCTTC. The V and J genes are TRBV9 and TRBJ1-2; D uncertain. This CDR3 comprises 15 residues. Germline CDR1 and CDR2: SGDLS and YYNGEE. Trimming stripped 4 bases from V and 4 bases from J, with 17 bases between.

This clone was seen once. V is TRBV7-9 and J is TRBJ2-1; possibly TRBD2 for D (5 bases). Germline V gene lookup returns CDR1 SEHNR and CDR2 FQNEAQ (reference sequence). Trimming pared 5 bases from V and 5 bases from J, leaving 25 bases between. This CDR3 is 18 amino acids long. In DNA, the CDR3 is TGTGCCAGCAGCCCCCGACCGGGGTCGTCCCCGCGAGACAATGAGCAGTTCTTC. Translated: CASSPRPGSSPRDNEQFF.

The gene calls are TRBV2 and TRBJ2-3; 11 bases fit TRBD2. Trimming at V came to 7 bases and at J to 2 bases, leaving 2 bases not matched to a gene. Germline V gene data show CDR1 as SNHLY and CDR2 as FYNNEI. The CDR3 length is 14 residues. The CDR3 here is CASIAGGYTDTQYF. The CDR3 nucleotides read TGTGCCAGCATAGCGGGAGGGTACACAGATACGCAGTATTTT.

V is TRBV5-6 and J is TRBJ1-1; TRBD1 agrees at 12 bases. CDR3 length: 15 amino acids. Germline trimming cut 0 bases from V and 7 bases from J; bases unmatched to any gene: 4. CDR1 and CDR2 (germline): SGHDT, YYEEEE. The CDR3: CASSLVGQGAYEAFF. CDR3 nucleotide sequence: TGTGCCAGCAGCTTGGTGGGACAGGGGGCGTATGAAGCTTTCTTT. The whole variable domain, remainder taken from reference TRBV5-6 and TRBJ1-1, is DAGVTQSPTHLIKTRGQQVTLRCSPKSGHDTVSWYQQALGQGPQFIFQYYEEEERQRGNFPDRFSGHQFPNYSSELNVNALLLGDSALYLCASSLVGQGAYEAFFGQGTRLTVV.

The genes are TRBV25-1 and TRBJ2-7, with TRBD1 matching 7 bases. The trim removed 0 bases at V and 3 bases at J, leaving 11 bases unmatched. This CDR3 is built from 17 residues. The V gene's germline CDR1 is MGHDK and CDR2 SYGVNS. The CDR3 region is CASSEYGTGVPIYEQYF. The CDR3 DNA follows: TGTGCCAGCAGTGAATATGGTACAGGGGTACCTATCTACGAGCAGTACTTC.

The chain employs TRBV5-1 and TRBJ2-7; D is possibly TRBD1 (5 bases). The CDR3 runs to 14 residues. V gave up 2 bases and J gave up 2 bases, with 11 bases separating them. Per germline, CDR1 SGHRS and CDR2 YFSETQ. DNA for the CDR3: TGCGCCAGCAGCTTTTTAGGACATACCTACGAGCAGTACTTC. Encoded protein: CASSFLGHTYEQYF.

This chain uses TRBV19 with TRBJ1-5, with TRBD1 matching 8 bases. In germline, CDR1 is LNHDA, CDR2 SQIVND (reference sequence). The CDR3 contains 18 residues. The trim removed 7 bases at V and 1 base at J, leaving 15 bases unmatched. CDR3 sequence (DNA): TGTGCCAGTAAAGAGGGACCTCAGGGGGCGCGAAGCAATCAGCCCCAGCATTTT. This gives the protein CASKEGPQGARSNQPQHF.

The chain is built from TRBV9 and TRBJ2-1; 9 bases align to TRBD2. With 1 base clipped from V and 7 bases from J, the junction kept 6 bases outside the gene matches. The CDR3 sequence is 15 residues long. CDR1 is SGDLS and CDR2 is YYNGEE in the germline V gene. This CDR3 reads CASSVSGGPGNEQFF. The CDR3 region has the DNA TGTGCCAGCAGCGTAAGCGGGGGGCCGGGGAATGAGCAGTTCTTC.

This chain uses TRBV9 with TRBJ1-5; the D gene is possibly TRBD1 (5 bases). In germline, CDR1 is SGDLS, CDR2 YYNGEE. This CDR3 is 16 amino acids long. Trimming cost V 3 bases and J 4 bases, with 17 bases left between them. In DNA, the CDR3 is TGTGCCAGCAGCGCAGAGGACACTGGGGGGAATCAGCCCCAGCATTTT. Translated, it gives CASSAEDTGGNQPQHF.

This clone was observed a single time. The rearrangement joins TRBV5-1 to TRBJ1-6; D is undetermined. V was pared by 7 bases and J by 8 bases, with 22 bases between. Germline-derived CDR1 and CDR2 are SGHRS and YFSETQ. This CDR3 comprises 16 residues. CDR3 sequence (DNA): TGCGCCAGCTCACTTCGACCTAGTGTCCGGGATTCACCCCTCCACTTT. It yields the protein CASSLRPSVRDSPLHF. Full variable domain (outside the CDR3, taken from reference TRBV5-1 and TRBJ1-6): KAGVTQTPRYLIKTRGQQVTLSCSPISGHRSVSWYQQTPGQGLQFLFEYFSETQRNKGNFPGRFSGRQFSNSRSEMNVSTLELGDSALYLCASSLRPSVRDSPLHFGNGTRLTVT.

In its sample, this clone was seen once. The chain has TRBV4-1 and TRBJ2-1; 10 bases are shared with TRBD2. Per germline, CDR1 MGHRA and CDR2 YSYEKL. The CDR3 has 16 residues. V lost 0 bases and J lost 7; bases outside the gene matches: 6. The CDR3 loop is CASSQDHKLAGNEQFF. CDR3 nucleotide sequence: TGCGCCAGCAGCCAAGATCATAAACTAGCGGGAAATGAGCAGTTCTTC.